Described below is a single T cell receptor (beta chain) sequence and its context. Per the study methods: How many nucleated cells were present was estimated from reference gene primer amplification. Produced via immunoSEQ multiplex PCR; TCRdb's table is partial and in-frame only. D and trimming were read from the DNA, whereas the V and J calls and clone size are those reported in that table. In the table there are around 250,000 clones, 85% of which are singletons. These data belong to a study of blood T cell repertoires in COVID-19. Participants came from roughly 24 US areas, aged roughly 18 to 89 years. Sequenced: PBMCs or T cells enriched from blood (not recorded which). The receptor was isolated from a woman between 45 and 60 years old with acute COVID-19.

CDR3 protein: CASSLTGGTVEQFF. CDR3 nucleotide sequence: TGCGCCAGCAGCTTAACAGGGGGTACAGTTGAGCAGTTCTTC. The genes are TRBV5-1 and TRBJ2-1; TRBD1 matches at 8 bases. The CDR3 totals 14 residues. Per the germline V gene, CDR1 is SGHRS and CDR2 is YFSETQ. Trimming took 2 bases from V and 9 from J; bases not matched to a gene: 7.